A selection of T cell receptor beta chains follows, all from one sample in a study of cytomegalovirus exposure and HLA in healthy donors. The protocol was immunoSEQ multiplex PCR, while the TCRdb copy is restricted to in-frame clones and leaves out a portion. Among more than 90,000 clones listed, around 74% were seen once. The sample consisted of PBMCs. Source of these receptors: a man aged 25-45 years in good health and CMV-seropositive. Each CDR3 is given with its conserved first and last residue. The D gene is left open where the match is weak. Clone size is shown for a subset of rows, as once, few, many or a class of expanded clone.

TGTGCCAGCAGTTCCACCCCATGGACTAGCGGGGGGTCCTACAATGAGCAGTTCTTC	CASSSTPWTSGGSYNEQFF	TRBV28	TRBJ2-1	once	TRBD2
TGCGCCAGCAGCCCGGCCGCTAGCCCGAACACCGGGGAGCTGTTTTTT	CASSPAASPNTGELFF	TRBV5-1	TRBJ2-2	.	.
TGTGCCAGCAGCTACAGCCTTTCCTACGAGCAGTACTTC	CASSYSLSYEQYF	TRBV5-6	TRBJ2-7	.	.
TGTGCCACCAGCGGTGGAGTCTATGGCTACCCCTTC	CATSGGVYGYPF	TRBV15	TRBJ1-2	.	.
TGTGCCAGCAGTTTTCCTAGCAGGGGTACCCTCCACTTT	CASSFPSRGTLHF	TRBV6-6	TRBJ1-6	.	.
TGTGCCAGCATGGCCCAAGAGACCCAGTACTTC	CASMAQETQYF	TRBV7-6	TRBJ2-5	.	.
TGTGCCACCAGCAGAGATTTAGGGGGCTTTGAGGGACTAGCGGACAATGAGCAGTTCTTC	CATSRDLGGFEGLADNEQFF	TRBV15	TRBJ2-1	once	TRBD2
TGTGCCAGCAGGGGGAGGGCCTCCGCGGACACCATATATTTT	CASRGRASADTIYF	TRBV25-1	TRBJ1-3	.	.
TGCAGCGTTGTCGACAGGGGAGGGTGTGGCTACACCTTC	CSVVDRGGCGYTF	TRBV29-1	TRBJ1-2	.	TRBD1
TGCAGTGCCTCAGGGGGGGAGACCCAGTACTTC	CSASGGETQYF	TRBV20-1	TRBJ2-5	.	.
TGTGCCAGCAGTTTAGGGGCGAGCTATGGCTACACCTTC	CASSLGASYGYTF	TRBV28	TRBJ1-2	.	.
TGTGCCAGCAGCCCGCAGGGGGGACGAGGAAACACCATATATTTT	CASSPQGGRGNTIYF	TRBV7-2	TRBJ1-3	few	TRBD1
TGTGCCAGTAGTATGTCAGGGGCCGAGCAGTACTTC	CASSMSGAEQYF	TRBV19	TRBJ2-7	.	.
TGTGCCAGCAGCCCCCCCCCGGGTACCTACGAGCAGTACTTC	CASSPPPGTYEQYF	TRBV5-5	TRBJ2-7	.	.
TGTGCCAGCAGCTTCGGGGGGGCCAAGTTCTTC	CASSFGGAKFF	TRBV7-2	TRBJ2-1	once	TRBD2